This entry concerns a single T cell receptor (beta chain). Its antigen specificity is not known. Within one base of it there is no much larger clone, and no base qualities were kept. The donors were healthy, HIV-negative adults who had no recently reported acute infections or vaccinations. Every donor was a Caucasian adult residing in Nashville, Tennessee, USA. CD4+ T cells were enriched by magnetic negative selection, after which naive cells were positively selected on CD45RA and the negative fraction was taken as the memory subset. After blood collection by leukapheresis, PBMCs were isolated using Ficoll-Histopaque density gradient centrifugation and then cryopreserved in the vapor phase of liquid nitrogen. Analytical flow cytometry was used to check the purity and quantity of each magnetically sorted T cell population. Each sorted fraction had its genomic DNA isolated and then quantified by UV absorbance on a Nanodrop 2000c.

The record originates from a study of shared clonotypes between healthy human individuals (dated by TCRdb to 2020 to 2022). Concerning the study at large: The cohort included three men and a couple of women between 18 and 49 years of age. For each donor, CD4 naive and CD4 memory were each run on three plates, CD8 naive on two plates, and CD8 memory on one plate. The study deeply sequenced blood TCR repertoires of roughly five healthy adults to estimate repertoire size and the extent of clonotype sharing between individuals. Different laboratories and diverse techniques were used to prepare libraries and sequence TCR repertoires, to increase sequencing depth and limit assay-specific biases. Each donor's leukapheresis produced roughly between roughly 0.85 and 9.5 billion PBMCs. What the study reported, not specific to this receptor: Only blood was sampled, and tissue TCR repertoires likely differ from those in blood. Rarefaction of sorted-subset datasets indicated incomplete sequencing despite the large sequencing depth. Estimated clonotype richness was generally larger for naive than for memory subsets. Across a few donors, approximately 5% of naive CD4, roughly 3.8% of naive CD8, approximately 2.5% of memory CD4, and approximately 0.4% of memory CD8 clonotypes were shared. Pairwise subsampling led to the expectation that sequencing depth would affect the degree of clonotype sharing among donors. Because the study included only a small number of donors, the genetic and exposure-history diversity represented was limited. Compared with non-shared clonotypes, clonotypes shared by all four sorted-subset donors had higher generation probabilities.

Using the deep immunoSEQ assay, multiplex PCR amplified TCR CDR3 regions from genomic DNA. For each cell subset, the extracted genomic DNA was distributed evenly across all wells of several immunoSEQ 96-well plates, and each plate served as one replicate. For sorted subsets, roughly 200 ng of genomic DNA, equivalent to tens of thousands of T cell genomes, went into each replicate PCR. Purified libraries were measured with a Qubit 3.0 fluorometer, size-checked on a Bioanalyzer 2100, and measured again with the KAPA Library Quantification kit. Every immunoSEQ 96-well plate was sequenced on a dedicated single-read 150-cycle Illumina NextSeq 550 flow cell. As for how the authors treated the data: Because the immunoSEQ output held only junctional sequences and lacked quality scores, the filtering could not match the filtering applied to full-length reads. To assign V/J genes and CDR3, sequences were annotated using PyIR, a Python wrapper for IgBLAST v1.9, with IMGT germline references. Any read was removed if the V/J assignment was weak (E-value above 1e-6), the CDR3 was missing, or the read contained stop codons, out-of-frame junctions, or ambiguous translated residues. V3J clonotypes were defined as sequences sharing an identical inferred V gene, J gene, and CDR3 amino acid sequence. The percentage overlap between two repertoires was calculated by dividing the number of shared unique clonotypes by the size of the smaller repertoire. Three approaches were used to assess repertoire richness: RTK rarefaction, the Chao1 estimator, and Recon v2.1 estimates of unobserved clonotypes. Generation probabilities for all TCRbeta clonotypes obtained by the gDNA method from a few donors were computed using OLGA. The clones in this table, taken by TCRdb from immuneACCESS, are in-frame only. Not every clone is retained; where verified, under half of the shortfall comes from an unresolved V gene, and the cause of the rest is unknown. V and J calls and clone size come straight from that table; D and trimming were deduced from the DNA. The sample table lists just over 2,000,000 clones, 85% to 95% of them with a count of one. The top ten clones comprise 0.13% of the sample.

The CDR3 has 16 amino acids, counting the end cysteine and phenylalanine. The sequence is cut down to CDR3 DNA, 48 bases in frame from base 1. Between the V and J ends, shortened by 5 bases and 2 bases respectively, the junction contains 15 bases. As encoded in the germline V gene (reference sequence), CDR1 is MNHEY while CDR2 is SMNVEV. The chain uses TRBV27 and TRBJ1-4; the D gene is perhaps TRBD1, on 6 matching bases. Sequencing was performed on naive CD4+ T cells sorted from blood. The intended sense of this specimen's cell subset or site label: CD45RA+ positively selected. The receptor was derived from a man between 18 and 35 years old in good health. Here is the DNA: TGTGCCAGCAGTCTTTGGGGGCTTTCGACTAATGAAAAACTGTTTTTT. Its translation reads: CASSLWGLSTNEKLFF. Here the CDR3 is joined to the reference TRBV27 and TRBJ1-4 genes, and the full variable domain is: EAQVTQNPRYLITVTGKKLTVTCSQNMNHEYMSWYRQDPGLGLRQIYYSMNVEVTDKGDVPEGYKVSRKEKRNFPLILESPSPNQTSLYFCASSLWGLSTNEKLFFGSGTQLSVL.